This T cell receptor beta chain was captured in a study of T-cell memory formation after mild COVID-19 (dated by TCRdb to about 2021). With regard to the full study: TCR sequence clusters from the two donors were found to be largely donor specific. T-cell clones expanding and contracting after mild COVID-19 in a couple of donors were tracked by longitudinal TCRalpha and TCRbeta repertoire sequencing. The cohort was made up of two young adult volunteers, one female and one male, who were previously healthy.

Including cysteine and phenylalanine, the CDR3 has 14 amino acids. The sequence is cut down to CDR3 DNA, 42 bases in frame from base 1. V is pruned by 9 bases and J by 2 bases, leaving 6 bases of the junction without a gene match. For CDR1 and CDR2, the germline V gene (reference sequence) lists MNHNY and SVGAGI. To note about this clonotype: Which antigen it targets is not known. Base-call qualities are not available, and no considerably larger clone is one nucleotide away.

PBMCs were isolated by Ficoll-Paque density gradient centrifugation. Sequencer: Illumina NovaSeq 6000. Using 5'RACE with constant-segment primers, TCRalpha and TCRbeta cDNA libraries were constructed, with sample barcodes and unique molecular identifiers added in the process. RNA was extracted from every sample with Trizol reagent. Amplification of the libraries took two PCR steps, and the second step added a second sample barcode plus Illumina TruSeq adapters. Libraries were sequenced on an Illumina NovaSeq with 2 x 150 bp paired-end reads. Under the source paper's analysis protocol: With migec v1.2.7, reads were demultiplexed and then collapsed into UMI-guided consensus sequences. Using mixcr v2.1.11, UMI consensuses were aligned to TRA and TRB V and J templates and then assembled into clonotypes. Expanded or contracted clonotypes were those called significant by both edgeR and NoisET, with noise models trained on biological replicates. edgeR calls used a false discovery rate-adjusted p below 0.01 and a log2 fold-change threshold of 1. As an exploratory analysis of dynamics, max-normalized trajectories of the 1000 most abundant clonotypes were examined with PCA combined with hierarchical clustering. Separately sequenced CD4+ and CD8+ repertoires were used to assign the CD4 or CD8 phenotype of responding clones. Using fastp trimming at Q25 and MiXCR clonotype assembly, TCRdb reanalyzed the public sequencing data and kept in-frame beta chains. Each CDR3 protein appears once, grouped with its most common genes and DNA. The V and J calls come from TCRdb's annotation, not from the publication. Across this sample there are about 410,000 distinct CDR3 sequences, with 23% seen only once. The ten largest account for 10% to 15% of the sample.

What the authors observed across the whole study: Clones that contracted from day 15 to 85 showed balanced CD4/CD8 phenotypes, whereas a second wave of clones that expanded from day 15 to 37 leaned towards CD4+. Contracting CD4+ clones were located mainly in the CM and EM memory subsets, whereas CD8+ clones were found to be enriched in EMRA. Only a couple of mild cases were covered in the study, and larger cohorts including severe cases with pre-infection samples were considered necessary. The detection of some responding clones in pre-infection memory suggests that pre-existing cross-reactive memory T cells joined the SARS-CoV-2 response. The second-wave clones that peaked on day 37 were not confirmed to be SARS-CoV-2 specific.

The specimen sequenced was PBMCs or a T cell subset sorted from them (not recorded which). The chain employs TRBV6-6 and TRBJ1-2, and 10 junction bases match TRBD1. The receptor was isolated from an adult woman who had mild COVID-19 (a few samples of this study predate the infection). The sample titles of this study are shuffled in the database, so cell type and time point are left out; the donor was told from shared clones. CDR3 reads: CASIRDRGNYGYTF. The nucleotide sequence is given as TGTGCCAGTATCCGGGACAGGGGAAACTATGGCTACACCTTC.